The T cell receptor beta chain under discussion was sequenced for a study of T cell changes during pregnancy in multiple sclerosis. Sequenced by immunoSEQ multiplex PCR; TCRdb stores in-frame clones only, minus some. Altogether tens of thousands of clones are present, under 95% being singletons, with the ten largest covering over 1.1%. In germline, CDR1 is SGHTA, CDR2 FQGNSA. With V trimmed by 0 bases and J by 4 bases, 3 bases remained unmatched. The CDR3 is 15 residues long. The sample consisted of peripheral blood, taken before pregnancy. The sequence derives from a female donor with multiple sclerosis, enrolled in a pregnancy study. V gene TRBV7-2 combines with J gene TRBJ2-1; 7 bases match TRBD2. DNA for the CDR3: TGTGCCAGCAGCTTAGCGGGGGGGGAATACAATGAGCAGTTCTTC. It yields the protein CASSLAGGEYNEQFF. Full variable domain (missing parts from reference TRBV7-2 and TRBJ2-1): GAGVSQSPSNKVTEKGKDVELRCDPISGHTALYWYRQSLGQGLEFLIYFQGNSAPDKSGLPSDRFSAERTGGSVSTLTIQRTQQEDSAVYLCASSLAGGEYNEQFFGPGTRLTVL.